The 30 T cell receptor beta chains below all came from one sample that was sequenced in a study of response to subunit inactivated influenza vaccine. TCRdb fed the RT-PCR reads into MiXCR, producing one record per CDR3 protein. This sample has 150,000 to 200,000 distinct CDR3 sequences, with around 12% found just once. This same sample was also part of a study on T cells expressing NK-cell markers. Per that study: Production of TCR beta cDNA relied on 5'RACE template switching with UMIs.

The sample in question was CD8+ T cells sorted from PBMCs, obtained approximately 13 days after vaccination. The receptors derive from a man in his forties or fifties who received an inactivated influenza vaccine.

This clonotype was seen more than once but under ten times. The chain uses TRBV5-5 and TRBJ1-4; D is possibly TRBD1 (6 bases). This CDR3 has 17 amino acids. The ends were cut back, 2 bases at V and 4 bases at J, with 18 bases in the middle. Germline V gives CDR1 SGHKS, CDR2 YYEKEE (reference sequence). The CDR3 sequence: CASSLQGTLVVNEKLFF. The CDR3 DNA reads TGTGCCAGCAGCTTACAGGGAACGCTCGTTGTTAATGAAAAACTGTTTTTT.

This clonotype was picked up a small number of times. This sequence joins TRBV6-1 and TRBJ2-1; D possibly uses TRBD1 or TRBD2 (7 bases each). Germline V gene lookup returns CDR1 MNHNS and CDR2 SASEGT. Trimming pared 8 bases from V and 6 bases from J, leaving 17 bases between. The CDR3 is 14 amino acids. CDR3 amino acids: CASQGGDSGNEQFF. The CDR3 DNA reads TGTGCCAGCCAGGGGGGGGACTCAGGCAATGAGCAGTTCTTC.

The CDR3 loop is CASSYSLFGGETQYF. In DNA, the CDR3 is TGTGCCAGCAGTTACTCGTTGTTCGGGGGAGAGACCCAGTACTTC. This rearrangement joins TRBV6-2 or TRBV6-3 to TRBJ2-5; tentatively, D is TRBD2 (6 bases). The CDR3 spans 15 residues. The germline V and J ends were trimmed by 0 bases and 4 bases, with 12 bases remaining between them. From germline, CDR1 is MNHEY and CDR2 SVGEGT.

This chain connects TRBV20-1 to TRBJ2-5; 7 nucleotides line up with TRBD1. Germline V CDR1 and CDR2: DFQATT, SNEGSKA (reference sequence). V trimming: 3 bases; J trimming: 3 bases; junction bases outside the gene matches: 10. This CDR3 is 15 amino acids long. The CDR3 DNA reads TGCAGTGCTAGGAATATTTACGGGACAGAAGAGACCCAGTACTTC. Protein product: CSARNIYGTEETQYF.

This clonotype occurred a few times. The chain is built from TRBV9 and TRBJ2-1; D not certain. Germline V gene sequence: CDR1 SGDLS, CDR2 YYNGEE. Trimming pared 1 base from V and 0 bases from J, leaving 8 bases between. This CDR3 has 15 amino acids. As DNA, the CDR3 is TGTGCCAGCAGCGTACTGGGCTACTCCTACAATGAGCAGTTCTTC. It codes for CASSVLGYSYNEQFF.

This clonotype appeared many times. The chain recombines TRBV9 with TRBJ2-5; D is unresolved. There are 14 residues in the CDR3. Germline CDR1 reads SGDLS; CDR2 reads YYNGEE. The germline V and J ends were trimmed by 0 bases and 1 base, with 7 bases remaining between them. The CDR3 DNA follows: TGTGCCAGCAGCGTAGGAGCAGCCCAAGAGACCCAGTACTTC. Translation: CASSVGAAQETQYF.

The sample holds a few counts of this clonotype. The J gene is TRBJ2-3, the V gene TRBV20-1; a possible D gene is TRBD2 (7 bases). Between the trimmed V and J ends, which lost 4 bases and 6 bases, there was a span of 23 bases. The germline CDR1 and CDR2 sequences are DFQATT and SNEGSKA (reference sequence). The CDR3 covers 16 residues. The DNA of the CDR3 is TGCAGTGCTAATATCGGGGCGGGGGCCATTATGGATACGCAGTATTTT. Translation: CSANIGAGAIMDTQYF.

V and J are TRBV4-1 and TRBJ1-2; D call uncertain. CDR3 length: 17 amino acids. Trimming removed 2 bases from V and 1 base from J, with 17 bases in between. CDR1 and CDR2 (germline): MGHRA, YSYEKL. Written as DNA, the CDR3 is TGCGCCAGCAGCCAACCCTGGTATGGGGAGATTAACTATGGCTACACCTTC. It yields the protein CASSQPWYGEINYGYTF.

The CDR3 coding sequence is TGTGCCAGCAGCTTCCTGATCTGGGGACAGACTGAAGCTTTCTTT. This encodes CASSFLIWGQTEAFF. The V gene is TRBV11-2, the J gene TRBJ1-1; 7 bases fit TRBD1. The CDR3 covers 15 residues. The V and J ends lost 3 bases and 5 bases, in that order; junction bases with no gene match: 9. CDR1 SGHAT and CDR2 FQNNGV come from the germline V gene.

The chain has TRBV5-6 and TRBJ2-4; a weak D match, TRBD1 (5 bases). This CDR3 is 14 amino acids long. The germline gives CDR1 SGHDT, CDR2 YYEEEE. V lost 4 bases to trimming and J lost 8 bases, with 16 bases between them. Here the CDR3 reads CASSPGHRLDIQYF. As DNA, the CDR3 is TGTGCCAGCAGCCCCGGACACCGCCTGGACATTCAGTACTTC.

This clonotype was recorded a few times. The chain links TRBV6-2 or TRBV6-3 to TRBJ2-4; tentatively, D is TRBD1 (5 bases). This CDR3 is built from 16 residues. Germline assignment: CDR1 MNHEY and CDR2 SVGEGT. Trimming shortened V by 0 bases and J by 7 bases, and 16 bases separated the two germline ends. The CDR3 sequence: CASSYSTRVNRNIQYF. CDR3 sequence (DNA): TGTGCCAGCAGTTACTCTACCAGGGTTAATAGGAACATTCAGTACTTC.

In this sample, this clonotype turned up many times. The rearrangement joins TRBV27 to TRBJ2-2; 7 bases map to TRBD1. The trim removed 4 bases at V and 7 bases at J, leaving 6 bases unmatched. The CDR3 covers 14 residues. Germline CDR1 and CDR2: MNHEY and SMNVEV (reference sequence). CDR3 sequence: CASSSTGWIGELFF. In nucleotides, the CDR3 is TGTGCCAGCAGTTCGACAGGGTGGATCGGGGAGCTGTTTTTT.

This clonotype was counted ten times or more. The chain carries TRBV3-1 and TRBJ2-3; 13 bases map to TRBD2. Losses at the gene ends were 4 bases for V and 4 bases for J; bases not matched to a gene: 8. The length of the CDR3 is 17 residues. The germline V gene has CDR1 LGHDT and CDR2 YNNKEL (reference sequence). CDR3 sequence (DNA): TGTGCCAGCAGCCTAACTAGCGGGGGGGCGTGGTCAGATACGCAGTATTTT. Amino acid sequence: CASSLTSGGAWSDTQYF.

There are a few counts of this clonotype. The rearrangement uses TRBV7-6 and TRBJ2-5; D not resolved. Trimming took off 2 bases at V and 7 bases at J, with 17 bases between the two ends. Germline V gene sequence: CDR1 SGHVS, CDR2 FNYEAQ. The CDR3 is 15 residues long. CDR3 sequence (DNA): TGTGCCAGCAGCTTAAATCGACGCCAGTCGGGGACCCAGTACTTC. Protein product: CASSLNRRQSGTQYF.

This clonotype was seen many times. The chain links TRBV20-1 to TRBJ2-3; 11 bases are shared with TRBD2. CDR3 length: 15 residues. With 6 bases clipped from V and 2 bases from J, the junction kept 7 bases outside the gene matches. The germline V gene encodes CDR1 DFQATT and CDR2 SNEGSKA (reference sequence). In DNA, the CDR3 is TGCAGTGCAACTCGACTAGCGGGGTACACAGATACGCAGTATTTT. This codes for CSATRLAGYTDTQYF.

This clonotype occurred many times. The chain joins TRBV4-1 to TRBJ2-7; TRBD2 aligns across 10 bases. V lost 1 base, J lost 4 bases, and 4 bases stayed unmatched. The germline V gene has CDR1 MGHRA and CDR2 YSYEKL. This CDR3 is 15 amino acids long. The CDR3 loop is CASSQVAGGFYEQYF. DNA for the CDR3: TGCGCCAGCAGCCAAGTAGCGGGGGGTTTTTACGAGCAGTACTTC.

This clonotype occurred many times. The chain combines TRBV28 with TRBJ2-7; unclear D gene. The CDR3 runs to 13 residues. The V gene lost 6 bases and the J gene lost 2 bases, with 11 bases spanning the gap. The germline V gene has CDR1 MDHEN and CDR2 SYDVKM. The CDR3 loop is CASSPVSTYEQYF. The CDR3 DNA reads as TGTGCCAGCAGCCCCGTTTCAACCTACGAGCAGTACTTC.

V and J are TRBV5-1 and TRBJ2-2; TRBD2 matches at 7 bases. The CDR3 is made up of 16 amino acids. Unmatched junction bases numbered 4, after V lost 0 bases and J lost 2 bases. Looked up from germline, CDR1 is SGHRS and CDR2 is YFSETQ. The CDR3 is CASSLGRLANTGELFF. The DNA of the CDR3 is TGCGCCAGCAGCTTGGGCCGACTAGCTAACACCGGGGAGCTGTTTTTT.

This clonotype appeared many times. V and J are TRBV5-1 and TRBJ1-2; possibly TRBD1 for D (5 bases). The CDR3 sequence is 15 residues long. Germline CDR1 and CDR2: SGHRS and YFSETQ. Trimming took 1 base from V and 5 from J, leaving 15 bases between them. As DNA, the CDR3 is TGCGCCAGCAGCTTGAGTTGGGGGTCAGCTTATGGCTACACCTTC. The encoded protein is CASSLSWGSAYGYTF.

This chain links TRBV29-1 with TRBJ2-1; TRBD2 matches at 13 bases. The V segment lost 1 base and the J segment 0 bases; nucleotides outside the gene matches: 9. The length of the CDR3 is 19 residues. Looked up from germline, CDR1 is SQVTM and CDR2 is ANQGSEA. CDR3 amino acids: CSVEGVTSGRLSSYNEQFF. The CDR3 nucleotides are TGCAGCGTTGAAGGTGTGACTAGCGGGAGGTTGAGCTCCTACAATGAGCAGTTCTTC.

This clonotype was seen a handful of times. The chain couples TRBV27 to TRBJ1-1; D remains ambiguous. Germline V lookup: CDR1 MNHEY, CDR2 SMNVEV (reference sequence). This CDR3 region has 13 residues. The V and J ends lost 3 bases and 3 bases respectively, with 8 bases between them. The CDR3 spells CASSFGADTEAFF. CDR3 coding DNA: TGTGCCAGCAGTTTCGGAGCGGACACTGAAGCTTTCTTT.

This clonotype was seen a few times. The chain employs TRBV12-3 or TRBV12-4 and TRBJ1-2; D call uncertain. CDR3 size: 16 residues. V was cut by 0 bases and J by 0 bases, with 11 bases left in between. The CDR3 loop reads CASSLALRDPNYGYTF. CDR3 sequence (DNA): TGTGCCAGCAGTTTAGCGCTCAGAGACCCTAACTATGGCTACACCTTC.

The genes are TRBV4-3 and TRBJ2-1; TRBD2 aligns across 8 bases. Per the germline V gene, CDR1 is LGHNA and CDR2 is YSLEER. This CDR3 spans 16 amino acids. V shed 0 bases, J shed 4 bases, and the junction held 5 bases outside the gene matches. The CDR3 protein is CASSQDTGGLYNEQFF. For the CDR3, the DNA is TGCGCCAGCAGCCAAGATACGGGAGGGCTTTACAATGAGCAGTTCTTC.

The J gene is TRBJ2-7, the V gene TRBV7-9, with TRBD2 identical over 8 bases. Germline assignment: CDR1 SEHNR and CDR2 FQNEAQ (reference sequence). CDR3 length: 14 residues. J was trimmed by 7 bases and V by 3 bases; bases with no gene match: 8. The CDR3 reads CASSLSGRWEEQYF. CDR3 DNA: TGTGCCAGCAGCTTGAGCGGGAGATGGGAAGAGCAGTACTTC.

This clonotype was seen a few times. The chain links TRBV29-1 to TRBJ2-7; D gene uncertain. V gave up 7 bases and J gave up 1 base, with 11 bases separating them. The CDR3 spans 12 residues. CDR1 and CDR2 from the germline V gene are SQVTM and ANQGSEA. The CDR3 DNA reads as TGCAGCGCCTCGGACGGATCCTACGAGCAGTACTTC. Translation gives CSASDGSYEQYF.

Only a few counts were recorded for this clonotype. This chain links TRBV29-1 with TRBJ2-5; 9 bases align to TRBD2. Germline V gene data show CDR1 as SQVTM and CDR2 as ANQGSEA. This CDR3 region has 15 residues. V shed 3 bases and J 1 base; nucleotides not matched to a gene: 6. The CDR3: CSVDYSGGSQETQYF. CDR3 nucleotide sequence: TGCAGCGTTGACTACAGCGGGGGGTCCCAAGAGACCCAGTACTTC.

The gene calls are TRBV30 and TRBJ2-7; D unclear. V lost 0 bases and J lost 4, with 10 bases in between. The CDR3 length is 13 residues. Germline V lookup: CDR1 GTSNPN, CDR2 SVGIG (reference sequence). CDR3 sequence: CAWSVSLVYEQYF. CDR3 nucleotides: TGTGCCTGGAGTGTATCCCTGGTATACGAGCAGTACTTC.

V usage is TRBV4-3 and J usage is TRBJ2-2; 10 nucleotides match TRBD2. Trimming cost V 3 bases and J 2 bases; bases outside gene matches: 6. Germline V gene lookup returns CDR1 LGHNA and CDR2 YSLEER. The length of the CDR3 is 17 residues. Here the CDR3 reads CASSQGAGGINTGELFF. CDR3 DNA sequence: TGCGCCAGCAGCCAGGGAGCGGGGGGGATCAACACCGGGGAGCTGTTTTTT.

This chain joins TRBV2 and TRBJ2-1; 7 nucleotides agree with TRBD2. CDR1 is SNHLY, CDR2 FYNNEI, per germline. J gave up 8 bases and V 0 bases, and 10 bases lay outside the gene matches. The CDR3 is 16 amino acids. The CDR3 loop is CASSEAAGRSGDEQFF. Here the CDR3 DNA reads TGTGCCAGCAGTGAAGCAGCGGGAAGGAGCGGAGATGAGCAGTTCTTC.

A few counts support this clonotype. The J gene is TRBJ2-1, the V gene TRBV25-1; D unclear. CDR3 size: 11 residues. The germline gives CDR1 MGHDK, CDR2 SYGVNS. Trimming removed 8 bases at V and 6 bases at J, with 8 bases between. In DNA, the CDR3 is TGTGCCAGCCGTGCAGCCAATGAGCAGTTCTTC. This codes for CASRAANEQFF.